This TCR beta chain was identified in a study of T cell responses to AZD1222 COVID-19 vaccine. Study conclusions and caveats: CD4 TCRs linked to vaccination spanned spike, dominating at 160-218 and 743-854.

Libraries were prepared by immunoSEQ multiplex PCR; TCRdb keeps only in-frame clonotypes and omits some of them. The profile shows approximately 200,000 clones, approximately 94% of them singletons. The length of the CDR3 is 14 residues. Trimming took 3 bases from V and 5 from J, leaving 10 bases between them. Looked up from germline, CDR1 is SEHNR and CDR2 is FQNEAQ (reference sequence). As regards this clone: Its specificity is unknown.

Material: peripheral blood, obtained on day 0 of AZD1222 vaccination. The chain couples TRBV7-9 to TRBJ1-4; no clear D gene. This TCR came from an adult in good health. CDR3 amino acids: CASSLESWNEKLFF. The CDR3 DNA sequence: TGTGCCAGCAGCTTGGAGAGTTGGAATGAAAAACTGTTTTTT.